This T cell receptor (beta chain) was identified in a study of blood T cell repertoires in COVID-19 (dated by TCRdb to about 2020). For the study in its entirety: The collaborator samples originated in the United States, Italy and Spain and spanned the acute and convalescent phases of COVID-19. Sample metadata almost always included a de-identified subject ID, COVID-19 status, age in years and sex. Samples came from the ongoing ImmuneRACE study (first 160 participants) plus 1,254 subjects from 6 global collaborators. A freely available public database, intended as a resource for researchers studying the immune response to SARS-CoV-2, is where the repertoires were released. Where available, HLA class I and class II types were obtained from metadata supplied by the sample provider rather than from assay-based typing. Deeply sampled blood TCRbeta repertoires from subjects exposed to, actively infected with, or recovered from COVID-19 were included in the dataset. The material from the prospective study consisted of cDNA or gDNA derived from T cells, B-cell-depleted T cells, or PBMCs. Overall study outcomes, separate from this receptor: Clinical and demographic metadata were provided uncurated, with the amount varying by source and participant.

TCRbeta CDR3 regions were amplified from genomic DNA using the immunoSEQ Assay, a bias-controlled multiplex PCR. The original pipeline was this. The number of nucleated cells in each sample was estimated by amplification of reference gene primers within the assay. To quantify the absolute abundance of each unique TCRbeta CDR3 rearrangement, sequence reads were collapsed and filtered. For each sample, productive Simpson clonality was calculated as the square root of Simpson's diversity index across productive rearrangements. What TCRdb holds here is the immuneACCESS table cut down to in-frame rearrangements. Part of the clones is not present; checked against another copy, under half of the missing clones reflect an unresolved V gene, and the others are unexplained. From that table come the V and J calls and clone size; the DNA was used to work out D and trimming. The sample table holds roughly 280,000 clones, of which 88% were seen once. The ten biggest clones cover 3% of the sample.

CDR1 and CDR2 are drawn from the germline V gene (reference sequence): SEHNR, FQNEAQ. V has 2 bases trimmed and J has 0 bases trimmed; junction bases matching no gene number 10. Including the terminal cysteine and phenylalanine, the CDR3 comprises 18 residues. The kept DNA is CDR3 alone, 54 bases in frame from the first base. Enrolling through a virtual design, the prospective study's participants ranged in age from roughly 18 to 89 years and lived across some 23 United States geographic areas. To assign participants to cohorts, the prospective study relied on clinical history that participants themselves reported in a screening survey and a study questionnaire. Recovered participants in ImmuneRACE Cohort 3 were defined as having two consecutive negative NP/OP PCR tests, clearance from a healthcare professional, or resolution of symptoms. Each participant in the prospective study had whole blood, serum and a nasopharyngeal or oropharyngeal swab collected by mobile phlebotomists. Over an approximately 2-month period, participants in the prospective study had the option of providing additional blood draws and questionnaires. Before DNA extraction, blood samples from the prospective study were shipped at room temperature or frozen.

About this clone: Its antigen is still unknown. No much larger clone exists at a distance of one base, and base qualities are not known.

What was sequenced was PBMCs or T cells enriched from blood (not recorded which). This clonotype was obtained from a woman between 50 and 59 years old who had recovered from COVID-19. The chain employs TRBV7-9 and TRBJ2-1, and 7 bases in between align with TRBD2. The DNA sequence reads TGTGCCAGCAGCTTATATCGAGGGAGGGATCCCTCCTACAATGAGCAGTTCTTC. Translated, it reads CASSLYRGRDPSYNEQFF.